This TCR beta chain was captured by sequencing in a study of blood T cell repertoires in COVID-19. Repertoires were generated with immunoSEQ multiplex PCR, while TCRdb's copy carries only in-frame clones and drops some. The repertoire holds around 310,000 clones, over 85% seen once, with roughly a tenth in the top ten. Those enrolled, adults aged roughly 18 to 95 years, came from about two dozen US areas. The V and J ends lost 1 base and 1 base respectively, with 8 bases between them. From germline, CDR1 is SGHTA and CDR2 FQGNSA. The CDR3 totals 15 residues. The sequenced sample consisted of PBMCs or T cells enriched from blood (not recorded which). The sequence derives from a woman aged 30 to 39 who had recovered from COVID-19. The chain links TRBV7-2 to TRBJ1-5; D possibly corresponds to TRBD1 (5 bases). CDR3 bases: TGTGCCAGCAGCTTAGTCAGGGCCAGCAATCAGCCCCAGCATTTT. Its protein product is CASSLVRASNQPQHF.